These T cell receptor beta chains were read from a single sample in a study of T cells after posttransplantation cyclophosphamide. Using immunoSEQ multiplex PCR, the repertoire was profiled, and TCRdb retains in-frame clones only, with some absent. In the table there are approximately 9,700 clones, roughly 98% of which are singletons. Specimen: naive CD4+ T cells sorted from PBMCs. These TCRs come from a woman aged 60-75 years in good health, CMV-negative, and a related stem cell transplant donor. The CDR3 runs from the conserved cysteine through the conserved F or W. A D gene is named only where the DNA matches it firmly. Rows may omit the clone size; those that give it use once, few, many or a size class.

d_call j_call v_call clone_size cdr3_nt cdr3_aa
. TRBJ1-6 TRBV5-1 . TGCGCCAGCAGCTTTCGGGGGGCAGGTAATTCACCCCTCCACTTT CASSFRGAGNSPLHF
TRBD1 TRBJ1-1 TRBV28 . TGTGCCAGCAGTTTATCAGGACAGGCTAGGGAAGCTTTCTTT CASSLSGQAREAFF
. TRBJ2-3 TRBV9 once TGTGCCAGCAGCGTAGTATGGGGCTCGGATACGCAGTATTTT CASSVVWGSDTQYF
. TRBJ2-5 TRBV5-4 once TGTGCCAGCAGCTCCGGGACACTGCAAGAGACCCAGTACTTC CASSSGTLQETQYF
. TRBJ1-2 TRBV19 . TGTGCCAGTAGTATATCGACGGGGGGCGGTTATGGCTACACCTTC CASSISTGGGYGYTF
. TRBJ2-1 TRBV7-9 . TGTGCCAGCAGCCAACAGACCTACAATGAGCAGTTCTTC CASSQQTYNEQFF
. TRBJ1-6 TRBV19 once TGTGCCAGTAAATGGGGGCAGACACCCCTCCACTTT CASKWGQTPLHF
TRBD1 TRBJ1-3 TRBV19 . TGTGCCAGTGAAGGACAGGCGCGCCCGGGGGACACCATATATTTT CASEGQARPGDTIYF
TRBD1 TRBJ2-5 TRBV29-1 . TGCAGCGTTGCCCAGGGGGAAGAGACCCAGTACTTC CSVAQGEETQYF
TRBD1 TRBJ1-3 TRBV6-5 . TGTGCCAGCAGCATCGGGACAGGGGTCGGAAACACCATATATTTT CASSIGTGVGNTIYF
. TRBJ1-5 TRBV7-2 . TGTGCCAGCAGCCGGGGGACGGTCAAGGAGCCCCAGCATTTT CASSRGTVKEPQHF
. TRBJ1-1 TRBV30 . TGTGCCGGGAAAACTGGGGGGAGCACTGAAGCTTTCTTT CAGKTGGSTEAFF
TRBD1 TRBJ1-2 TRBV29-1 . TGCAGCGTTCACACAGGGGGCTATGGCTACACCTTC CSVHTGGYGYTF
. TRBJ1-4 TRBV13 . TGTGCCAGCAGCTTAGGGGGGAGAGGGATGGGAAAACTGTTTTTT CASSLGGRGMGKLFF